Described below is a single T cell receptor (beta chain) sequence and its context. Antigen unknown. CDR1 is SGHVS, CDR2 FQNEAQ, per germline. Trimming took off 2 bases at V and 4 bases at J, with 9 bases between the two ends. There are 14 residues in the CDR3. This entry comes from a study of cytomegalovirus exposure and HLA in healthy donors. Study-wide findings and caveats: Cytomegalovirus-associated status was assigned to some 160 TCR beta chains.

Primers for the PCR totalled 60 Vbeta and 13 Jbeta. The data were produced by immunoSEQ multiplex PCR, yet TCRdb's version contains in-frame clones alone and is incomplete. The sample holds over 100,000 clones, approximately 87% seen once. Input material: PBMCs. The rearrangement links TRBV7-8 to TRBJ1-5, with a tentative D call TRBD1 (5 bases). This clonotype was obtained from a woman in her 30s in good health and CMV-seronegative. The CDR3 coding sequence is TGTGCCAGCAGCTTATGGGGGGAAAATCAGCCCCAGCATTTT. This codes for CASSLWGENQPQHF.